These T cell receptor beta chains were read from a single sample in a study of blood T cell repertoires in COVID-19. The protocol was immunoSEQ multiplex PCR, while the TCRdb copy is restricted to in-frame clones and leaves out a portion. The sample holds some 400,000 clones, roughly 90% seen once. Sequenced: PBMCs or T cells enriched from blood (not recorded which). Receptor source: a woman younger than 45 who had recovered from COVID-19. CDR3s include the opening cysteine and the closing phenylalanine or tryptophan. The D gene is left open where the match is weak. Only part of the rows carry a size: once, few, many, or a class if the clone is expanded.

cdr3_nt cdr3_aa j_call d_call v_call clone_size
TGTGCTAGTGGTTTGGTGGGTAGGGGGCTATTCTCAAGCTCCTATAATTCACCCCTCCACTTT CASGLVGRGLFSSSYNSPLHF TRBJ1-6 TRBD1 TRBV12-5 .
TGTGCCAGCAGCTTGGGCGGGCCATTACAAGAGACCCAGTACTTC CASSLGGPLQETQYF TRBJ2-5 . TRBV5-6 .
TGCGCCATCCACCTCGACAGGAACTCCTACGAGCAGTACTTC CAIHLDRNSYEQYF TRBJ2-7 . TRBV23-1 .
TGCGCCAGCAGCCAAGATGTGGTCGCTCGGACTGAAGCTTTCTTT CASSQDVVARTEAFF TRBJ1-1 . TRBV4-1 .
TGTGCCAGCAGTTCCAGCGGGAGGGAGTTGGATACGCAGTATTTT CASSSSGRELDTQYF TRBJ2-3 TRBD2 TRBV28 once
TGTGCCACGTTACTTCTCTCTGGAAACACCATATATTTT CATLLLSGNTIYF TRBJ1-3 . TRBV28 once
TGTGCCAGCCGCTCACAGGACACGCAGTACTTC CASRSQDTQYF TRBJ2-7 . TRBV2 .
TGTGCCAGCTCTAAGAGGGACTCGACCTACGAGCAGTACTTC CASSKRDSTYEQYF TRBJ2-7 . TRBV25-1 once
TGCGCCAGCAGTGAGTCTCTGACAGGGGCCTACGAGCAGTACTTC CASSESLTGAYEQYF TRBJ2-7 TRBD1 TRBV10-2 .
TGTGCCAGCAGGAACTCCGGGGGTACGCAGTATTTT CASRNSGGTQYF TRBJ2-3 . TRBV6-5 .
TGTGCCAGCAGTTTATCTGGGACAGGCAATCAGCCCCAGCATTTT CASSLSGTGNQPQHF TRBJ1-5 TRBD1 TRBV28 .
TGTGCCAGCAAAAATCCACAGAGAACCACTGAAGCTTTCTTT CASKNPQRTTEAFF TRBJ1-1 . TRBV6-5 .
TGTGCCAGCAGCTTAGCGCAGATGAACACTGAAGCTTTCTTT CASSLAQMNTEAFF TRBJ1-1 . TRBV7-2 .
TGTGCCAGCAGTGATCGGACAGGGATCAAGATGAACACTGAAGCTTTCTTT CASSDRTGIKMNTEAFF TRBJ1-1 TRBD1 TRBV25-1 .
TGCGCCAGCAGCGTGGAGGGGGTGAGAGGAAACACCATATATTTT CASSVEGVRGNTIYF TRBJ1-3 . TRBV5-1 .
TGCAGCGTTGCACAGGGGGGGAACTATGGCTACACCTTC CSVAQGGNYGYTF TRBJ1-2 TRBD1 TRBV29-1 .
TGCAGTGCTGACCAGGGGTACGAGCAGTACTTC CSADQGYEQYF TRBJ2-7 . TRBV20-1 few
TGTGCCAGCAGCTCACAAGGCGGGGACACCATATATTTT CASSSQGGDTIYF TRBJ1-3 . TRBV7-3 .
TGCGCCAGCAGCTCGGGACAGGGGGCGGGTCCCGGGGAGCTGTTTTTT CASSSGQGAGPGELFF TRBJ2-2 TRBD1 TRBV5-1 .
TGTGCCATCAGTGAGGGGGGACTAGCGGGGGAGTCCTACGAGCAGTACTTC CAISEGGLAGESYEQYF TRBJ2-7 TRBD2 TRBV10-3 .
TGTGCCAGCAGTTCCACTACTACGTTGGGCTACACCTTC CASSSTTTLGYTF TRBJ1-2 . TRBV25-1 .
TGTGCCACCAGCAGAGTGGGCAGCTATCAGCCCCAGCATTTT CATSRVGSYQPQHF TRBJ1-5 . TRBV15 .
TGTGCCAGCACTGACACCCACTCCTACGAGCAGTACTTC CASTDTHSYEQYF TRBJ2-7 . TRBV12-3/TRBV12-4 once
TGCAGTGCTAGGGAAGGAGCTCGGCAGTATTTT CSAREGARQYF TRBJ2-3 . TRBV20-1 .
TGCGCCAGCTCCTCTAGCTCCTACGAGCAGTACTTC CASSSSSYEQYF TRBJ2-7 . TRBV4-1 few
TGTGCCAGCAGCCCGATGACAGGATTCATGAACACTGAAGCTTTCTTT CASSPMTGFMNTEAFF TRBJ1-1 . TRBV5-4 .
TGTGCCAGCAGCCCCCGGGACAGGGGCTACATGAACACTGAAGCTTTCTTT CASSPRDRGYMNTEAFF TRBJ1-1 TRBD1 TRBV3-1/TRBV3-2 .
TGTGCCAGCGGGGGACTCGGGACTAGAGGCGGTGAGCAGTTCTTC CASGGLGTRGGEQFF TRBJ2-1 TRBD2 TRBV6-5 .
TGTGTCTCTCGTCCCCAGGGAAGCAATCAGCCCCAGCATTTT CVSRPQGSNQPQHF TRBJ1-5 . TRBV28 .
TGTGCCAGCAGCTTAGTTTTTAGTGAGCAGTTCTTC CASSLVFSEQFF TRBJ2-1 . TRBV7-2 once
TGTGCCAGCAGTTTGTTGGGGAGGAATCAGCCCCAGCATTTT CASSLLGRNQPQHF TRBJ1-5 . TRBV27 .
TGCAGCGTTGAGGGGGCGAGCAGGGGGCGATACGAGCAGTACTTC CSVEGASRGRYEQYF TRBJ2-7 TRBD1 TRBV29-1 .
TGTGCCAGCAGTTTATACGCGGGGACTACACAATCCTACGAGCAGTACTTC CASSLYAGTTQSYEQYF TRBJ2-7 TRBD2 TRBV28 .
TGTGCCAGCAACTTTCTAGCGGCCGGGGAGCTGTTTTTT CASNFLAAGELFF TRBJ2-2 . TRBV21-1 .
TGTGCCAGCAGTTACCGAGGGACAGCCAACACTGAAGCTTTCTTT CASSYRGTANTEAFF TRBJ1-1 TRBD1 TRBV6-5 .
TGTGCCTGGAGTTCCGGACAGGGGGGGCGCGAGCAGTACTTC CAWSSGQGGREQYF TRBJ2-7 TRBD1 TRBV30 .
TGTGCCAGCAGTCGCCACGGCTCTGGGGCCAACGTCCTGACTTTC CASSRHGSGANVLTF TRBJ2-6 . TRBV6-2/TRBV6-3 .
TGTGCCAGCAGTCTGGGACAGACCAATTCACCCCTCCACTTT CASSLGQTNSPLHF TRBJ1-6 TRBD1 TRBV2 .
TGTGCCAGCACCCCTGACGTCGGGACTGAAGCTTTCTTT CASTPDVGTEAFF TRBJ1-1 . TRBV28 .
TGTGCCAGCAGCCTAACTGCGAACACTGAAGCTTTCTTT CASSLTANTEAFF TRBJ1-1 . TRBV14 medium-sized
TGTGCCAGCATCCTCGCTATAACCTACGAGCAGTACTTC CASILAITYEQYF TRBJ2-7 . TRBV2 .
TGTGCCAGCATAGGTCACAGGGGTGACGGAAACACCATATATTTT CASIGHRGDGNTIYF TRBJ1-3 TRBD1 TRBV6-5 .
TGTGCCAGCGGCCCCTCACCAGGGGAGCAGTACTTC CASGPSPGEQYF TRBJ2-7 . TRBV27 .
TGTGCCAGCCAAGCGGCGGGCAGCCATGGCTACACCTTC CASQAAGSHGYTF TRBJ1-2 . TRBV2 .
TGTGCCAGCAGCTCTTTCCGCGAGCAGTACTTC CASSSFREQYF TRBJ2-7 . TRBV7-9 .
TGCAGCGTTGGTGCCAAACTCGGGGTTACGCAGTATTTT CSVGAKLGVTQYF TRBJ2-3 . TRBV29-1 .
TGCGCCAGCAGCCCGGTTGGGACAGGGGGCCACGAGCAGTACTTC CASSPVGTGGHEQYF TRBJ2-7 TRBD1 TRBV5-1 once